This TCR beta chain was identified in a study of cytomegalovirus exposure and HLA in healthy donors. The V and J ends lost 4 bases and 2 bases, in that order; junction bases with no gene match: 4. This CDR3 contains 15 residues. Germline assignment: CDR1 SNHLY and CDR2 FYNNEI. The assay was immunoSEQ multiplex PCR, and TCRdb's table has in-frame clones only and misses some. The sample contains tens of thousands of clones, 85% to 95% of which appear only once. Study results and limitations: According to a later analysis, TCR clusters from the first cohort tended to co-occur in the roughly 130 validation repertoires.

On this clone: What it recognizes is unknown.

Sequenced: PBMCs. The chain joins TRBV2 to TRBJ2-3; 9 bases map to TRBD1. The sequence was collected from a woman aged 18-29 years in good health and CMV-seronegative. The CDR3 nucleotides are TGTGCCAGCAGTGCGACAGGGGGGTACACAGATACGCAGTATTTT. Translating it yields CASSATGGYTDTQYF. The variable domain in full, completed from reference TRBV2 and TRBJ2-3, reads EPEVTQTPSHQVTQMGQEVILRCVPISNHLYFYWYRQILGQKVEFLVSFYNNEISEKSEIFDDQFSVERPDGSNFTLKIRSTKLEDSAMYFCASSATGGYTDTQYFGPGTRLTVL.